Presented here are 17 T cell receptor beta chains from one specimen sequenced in a study of Graves' ophthalmopathy and Graves' hyperthyroidism. From RNA, the CDR3 regions of TCR beta chains were amplified and sequenced. Second-round multiplex PCR followed a first-round RT-PCR using HTBI primers. TCRdb redid the calling of the multiplex PCR reads with MiXCR, one entry per CDR3 protein. The sample records about 370,000 distinct CDR3 sequences, about a sixth being singletons. The sequencing sample was made of peripheral blood. These receptors all stem from a woman aged 18-30 years with Graves' ophthalmopathy.

This clonotype was observed many times. The chain employs TRBV10-3 and TRBJ1-2, with 11 bases identical to TRBD1. V lost 4 bases, J lost 6 bases, and 16 bases stayed unmatched. Germline V gene data show CDR1 as ENHRY and CDR2 as SYGVKD. The CDR3 runs to 18 residues. The chain's CDR3 is CAISARPGQGASGDGYTF. The CDR3 bases are TGTGCCATCAGTGCCAGGCCTGGACAGGGGGCTTCGGGGGATGGCTACACCTTC.

This clonotype was seen at least ten times. V and J are TRBV20-1 and TRBJ2-7; D might be TRBD2 (6 bases). The germline V gene encodes CDR1 DFQATT and CDR2 SNEGSKA (reference sequence). V shed 5 bases and J shed 3 bases, with 14 bases lying between them. There are 13 residues in the CDR3. CDR3 residues: CSAPPAGLYEQYF. The CDR3 region has the DNA TGCAGTGCTCCCCCAGCGGGCCTCTACGAGCAGTACTTC.

In this sample, this clonotype turned up many times. The CDR3 DNA reads TGCGCCAGCAGCTTGTCCCGGGGGAGGATTATCTACGAGCAGTACTTC. This gives the protein CASSLSRGRIIYEQYF. The chain carries TRBV5-1 and TRBJ2-7, with D perhaps TRBD2 (6 bases). The CDR3 is made up of 16 amino acids. From germline, CDR1 is SGHRS and CDR2 YFSETQ. Trimming took 1 base from V and 3 from J, leaving 17 bases between them.

The chain uses TRBV6-5 and TRBJ1-5; no clear D gene. Germline CDR1 is MNHEY and CDR2 is SVGAGI. V was trimmed by 0 bases and J by 5 bases, leaving 17 bases between them. The CDR3 contains 17 residues. This chain's CDR3 is CASSYSASPFVDQPQHF. In DNA form, the CDR3 reads TGTGCCAGCAGTTACTCGGCCAGTCCTTTCGTAGATCAGCCCCAGCATTTT.

In this sample, this clonotype turned up many times. The chain is built from TRBV7-2 and TRBJ2-7; 9 nucleotides line up with TRBD2. This CDR3 contains 13 residues. The V and J ends lost 4 bases and 5 bases, in that order; junction bases with no gene match: 3. The germline gives CDR1 SGHTA, CDR2 FQGNSA. In DNA form, the CDR3 reads TGTGCCAGCAGCTCTAGCGGGGACAACGAGCAGTACTTC. Translation gives CASSSSGDNEQYF.

The table lists this clonotype with many counts. The V gene is TRBV4-1, the J gene TRBJ2-5; 7 bases line up with TRBD1. This CDR3 has 16 residues. Germline CDR1 reads MGHRA; CDR2 reads YSYEKL. Losses at the gene ends were 4 bases for V and 5 bases for J; bases not matched to a gene: 13. CDR3 sequence reads: CASSPFDRATGETQYF. The CDR3 nucleotides are TGCGCCAGCAGCCCATTTGACAGGGCCACCGGGGAGACCCAGTACTTC.

For this clonotype: A much more abundant neighbour one base away suggests this may be a read error. V and J are TRBV9 and TRBJ2-7; weak D call: TRBD1 (5 bases). The CDR3 consists of 14 residues. From germline, CDR1 is SGDLS and CDR2 YYNGEE. The CDR3 DNA sequence: TGTGCCAGCAGCGTAGGAGACAGAACCTACGGGCAGTACTTC. It translates to CASSVGDRTYGQYF.

This clonotype was recorded at least ten times. The genes are TRBV7-2 and TRBJ2-7, with D possibly matching TRBD1 (5 bases). Germline V lookup: CDR1 SGHTA, CDR2 FQGNSA. V was clipped by 0 bases and J by 3 bases, with 12 bases between them. The CDR3 is 15 residues long. The chain's CDR3 is CASSLAWGTNYEQYF. CDR3 in DNA: TGTGCCAGCAGCTTAGCATGGGGCACGAACTACGAGCAGTACTTC.

The count of this clonotype is one. The V call is TRBV6-4, the J call TRBJ1-5, with TRBD1 identical over 7 bases. Trimming took 5 bases from V and 5 from J; bases not matched to a gene: 6. Germline CDR1 MRHNA, CDR2 SNTAGT. The length of the CDR3 is 14 residues. CDR3 nucleotides: TGTGCCAGCAGTTCGGGACAGATTTATCAGCCCCAGCATTTT. This translates into CASSSGQIYQPQHF.

This chain links TRBV6-2 or TRBV6-3 with TRBJ2-7; possible D gene TRBD1, 5 bases. The ends were cut back, 0 bases at V and 0 bases at J, with 9 bases in the middle. CDR3 length: 15 residues. Per the germline V gene, CDR1 is MNHEY and CDR2 is SVGEGT. The CDR3 protein is CASSYSQGYSYEQYF. In DNA form, the CDR3 reads TGTGCCAGCAGTTACTCGCAGGGCTACTCCTACGAGCAGTACTTC.

There are many counts of this clonotype. V and J are TRBV4-2 and TRBJ1-1; 7 bases agree with TRBD1. J gave up 7 bases and V 4 bases, and 6 bases lay outside the gene matches. Per the germline V gene, CDR1 is LGHNA and CDR2 is YNFKEQ. The length of the CDR3 is 13 residues. For the CDR3, the DNA is TGTGCCAGCAGCCGAGGACAGGTAGATGAAGCTTTCTTT. Protein product: CASSRGQVDEAFF.

This clonotype was seen repeatedly, ten times or more. The chain has TRBV2 and TRBJ2-2; 7 bases agree with TRBD1. The CDR3 loop spans 13 amino acids. From germline, CDR1 is SNHLY and CDR2 FYNNEI. V lost 10 bases to trimming and J lost 5 bases; unmatched junction nucleotides: 7. The CDR3 spells CATGQESTGELFF. Written as DNA, the CDR3 is TGTGCCACAGGACAGGAGAGTACCGGGGAGCTGTTTTTT.

The chain couples TRBV5-1 to TRBJ2-7, with 7 bases identical to TRBD2. The CDR3 length is 15 residues. V lost 4 bases and J lost 0; bases outside the gene matches: 7. Germline loops: CDR1 SGHRS, CDR2 YFSETQ. The CDR3 reads CASSTASSGSYEQYF. The CDR3 region has the DNA TGCGCCAGCAGCACGGCCTCTAGCGGCTCCTACGAGCAGTACTTC.

This clonotype was observed at least ten times. The chain uses TRBV7-2 and TRBJ2-2, with 8 nucleotides matching TRBD1. The CDR3 is 15 residues long. The germline V gene encodes CDR1 SGHTA and CDR2 FQGNSA. Trimming cost V 5 bases and J 7 bases; bases outside gene matches: 9. DNA of the CDR3: TGTGCCAGCAGCCCCGCCCAGGGGGCATACGGGGAGCTGTTTTTT. Its protein is CASSPAQGAYGELFF.

This clonotype was detected only once. With a much larger clone just one base away, this may be a read error. The chain links TRBV19 to TRBJ2-7, with 9 positions matching TRBD1. Losses at the gene ends were 10 bases for V and 2 bases for J; bases not matched to a gene: 6. The CDR3 sequence is 13 residues long. Germline values: CDR1 LNHDA, CDR2 SQIVND (reference sequence). The CDR3 region has the DNA TGTGCCATTGCGGACAGGGGAACCTACGAGCAGTACTTC. It translates to CAIADRGTYEQYF.

This clonotype occurred many times. The chain links TRBV6-2 or TRBV6-3 to TRBJ2-7; D may be TRBD2 (6 bases). The ends were cut back, 2 bases at V and 6 bases at J, with 23 bases in the middle. Germline V CDR1 and CDR2: MNHEY, SVGEGT. This CDR3 comprises 17 residues. The CDR3 DNA is TGTGCCAGCAGTTACCTCCGATGGGGGAGGACGGGCATCGAGCAGTACTTC. This sequence encodes CASSYLRWGRTGIEQYF.

This clonotype has a count of ten or more. V and J are TRBV29-1 and TRBJ2-7; D ambiguous. The germline V gene encodes CDR1 SQVTM and CDR2 ANQGSEA. Trimming shortened V by 6 bases and J by 3 bases, and 9 bases separated the two germline ends. This CDR3 contains 11 residues. The CDR3 coding sequence is TGCAGCGTGTACACCCGCTACGAGCAGTACTTC. Amino acid sequence: CSVYTRYEQYF.